Shown below are 28 T cell receptor beta chains from a single sample sequenced in a study of blood T cells in healthy people across ages. The use of a sample-barcoded 5' primer and a J-beta primer mix characterized a second PCR of roughly 6 to 11 cycles. TCRdb reprocessed the 5' RACE reads via MiXCR and lists one record per CDR3 protein. This table holds about 670,000 distinct CDR3 sequences, 52% found once. Sequenced material: blood. The receptors originated from a woman older than 75 in good health.

Turning to this clonotype: A read error may explain this, as a much larger clone is one base away. The rearrangement links TRBV7-8 to TRBJ2-3, with D hard to call. The germline gives CDR1 SGHVS, CDR2 FQNEAQ. The CDR3 runs to 14 residues. The CDR3 DNA reads as TGTACCAGCAGCTTAGTCCAGCTCACAGATACGCAGTATTTT. Protein sequence: CTSSLVQLTDTQYF.

This chain connects TRBV20-1 to TRBJ2-5, with D perhaps TRBD1 (5 bases). This CDR3 spans 15 amino acids. CDR1 and CDR2 from the germline V gene are DFQATT and SNEGSKA (reference sequence). Trimming shortened V by 6 bases and J by 3 bases, and 20 bases separated the two germline ends. CDR3 nucleotides: TGCAGTGCGTACGGTCTGGAGTGGGGCAAAGAGACCCAGTACTTC. It translates to CSAYGLEWGKETQYF.

V gene TRBV20-1 combines with J gene TRBJ1-1; TRBD1 aligns across 7 bases. Germline V gives CDR1 DFQATT, CDR2 SNEGSKA (reference sequence). V lost 5 bases and J lost 1; bases outside the gene matches: 4. The CDR3 runs to 13 residues. Here the CDR3 DNA reads TGCAGTGCTCCGGAGGGGGCGAACACTGAAGCTTTCTTT. Translated: CSAPEGANTEAFF.

This clonotype was seen once. The V and J genes are TRBV5-1 and TRBJ1-1; 8 bases are shared with TRBD1. V lost 3 bases and J lost 10; bases outside the gene matches: 11. The CDR3 extends over 14 amino acids. Germline V gene lookup returns CDR1 SGHRS and CDR2 YFSETQ. The CDR3 sequence: CASSSSTGASLAFF. CDR3 sequence (DNA): TGCGCCAGCAGCTCTTCGACAGGGGCGTCTTTAGCTTTCTTT.

This chain connects TRBV14 to TRBJ2-5, with D possibly being TRBD1 (7 bases). The V gene lost 2 bases and the J gene lost 11 bases, with 24 bases spanning the gap. The CDR3 is made up of 16 amino acids. Germline-derived CDR1 and CDR2 are SGHDN and FVKESK. The CDR3 region has the DNA TGTGCCAGCAGCCAACGAATGAGACAGGGTCGGGCGGGGCAGTACTTC. Translation: CASSQRMRQGRAGQYF.

This clonotype was seen once. Being one base from a much bigger clone, this may be a read error. J is TRBJ2-7 and V is TRBV12-3 or TRBV12-4; D gene ambiguous. The J call may be incorrect, as the DNA end agrees better with TRBJ2-5. CDR3 length equals 13 residues. CDR3 nucleotides: TGTGCCAACAGCCTGGTCGCGTCGCAGACCCAGTACTTC. It yields the protein CANSLVASQTQYF.

This clonotype appeared many times. This may come from a read error, since a much larger clone is one base off. This chain uses TRBV6-5 with TRBJ1-2; D uncertain. V lost 8 bases and J 3 bases, leaving 10 bases between the germline ends. In germline, CDR1 is MNHEY, CDR2 SVGAGI. The CDR3 has 12 residues. CDR3: CASRGEHYGYTF. CDR3 sequence (DNA): TGTGCCAGCCGCGGAGAGCACTATGGCTACACCTTC.

This clonotype showed up many times. The chain has TRBV5-1 and TRBJ2-1; either TRBD1 or TRBD2 may fit D (5 bases each). With 4 bases removed from V and 7 bases from J, the gap between germline ends came to 15 bases. The CDR3 totals 14 residues. Germline loops: CDR1 SGHRS, CDR2 YFSETQ. In nucleotides, the CDR3 is TGCGCCAGCAGCACAACGGGGCCAGGGAATGAGCAGTTCTTC. Translating gives CASSTTGPGNEQFF.

This clonotype was recorded at least ten times. The chain carries TRBV18 and TRBJ2-7; tentatively, D is TRBD1 (5 bases). V was pared by 1 base and J by 4 bases, with 8 bases between. The length of the CDR3 is 13 residues. The V gene's germline CDR1 is KGHSH and CDR2 LQKENI. The CDR3 nucleotides are TGTGCCAGCTCACCACAGGGGTCTTACGAGCAGTACTTC. This sequence encodes CASSPQGSYEQYF.

This clonotype was observed a few times. The J gene is TRBJ1-5, the V gene TRBV27; 7 bases map to TRBD1. CDR1 MNHEY and CDR2 SMNVEV come from the germline V gene (reference sequence). There are 13 residues in the CDR3. J lost 5 bases, V lost 10 bases, and 8 bases had no gene match. In DNA form, the CDR3 reads TGTGCCACGTCGACAGGGTTCGATCAGCCCCAGCATTTT. This sequence encodes CATSTGFDQPQHF.

A few counts support this clonotype. The rearrangement links TRBV5-1 to TRBJ2-4, with 14 bases matching TRBD2. CDR1 is SGHRS, CDR2 YFSETQ, per germline. The CDR3 totals 18 residues. V lost 4 bases and J lost 1; bases outside the gene matches: 7. CDR3 nucleotides: TGCGCCAGCAGCGTGGGACTAGCGGGAGTGATGGCCAAAAACATTCAGTACTTC. It yields the protein CASSVGLAGVMAKNIQYF.

The chain links TRBV28 to TRBJ2-1, with 7 bases that match TRBD2. Per the germline V gene, CDR1 is MDHEN and CDR2 is SYDVKM. This CDR3 has 14 residues. Trimming took 3 bases from V and 9 from J; bases not matched to a gene: 8. The CDR3 loop reads CASSFSRGRGEQFF. The CDR3 DNA reads as TGTGCCAGCAGTTTCTCACGCGGGAGAGGTGAGCAGTTCTTC.

The chain joins TRBV25-1 to TRBJ2-4, with 8 bases matching TRBD2. This CDR3 region has 13 residues. Trimming took 7 bases from V and 2 from J; bases not matched to a gene: 1. Germline-derived CDR1 and CDR2 are MGHDK and SYGVNS. The CDR3 is CASTGGSKNIQYF. For the CDR3, the DNA is TGTGCCAGCACGGGAGGGTCCAAAAACATTCAGTACTTC. Complete variable domain (other parts from reference TRBV25-1 and TRBJ2-4): EADIYQTPRYLVIGTGKKITLECSQTMGHDKMYWYQQDPGMELHLIHYSYGVNSTEKGDLSSESTVSRIRTEHFPLTLESARPSHTSQYLCASTGGSKNIQYFGAGTRLSVL.

The rearrangement joins TRBV19 to TRBJ2-1; 9 nucleotides agree with TRBD1. The CDR3 spans 16 residues. The germline V gene encodes CDR1 LNHDA and CDR2 SQIVND (reference sequence). V lost 4 bases and J lost 4; bases outside the gene matches: 8. The CDR3 nucleotides are TGTGCCAGTAGTAGGGACAGGGTGAGTGGATACAATGAGCAGTTCTTC. Translation: CASSRDRVSGYNEQFF.

This chain uses TRBV4-1 with TRBJ2-4; the match to TRBD2 covers 7 bases. TRBJ2-7 matches the DNA end more closely, so the J call is doubtful. The CDR3 is 16 residues long. The germline gives CDR1 MGHRA, CDR2 YSYEKL. This chain's CDR3 is CASSQDSSGVNYEQYF. CDR3 sequence (DNA): TGCGCCAGCAGCCAAGATTCCAGCGGGGTAAACTACGAGCAGTACTTC.

This clonotype has a handful of counts. This CDR3 is CAITNRDGGDEQYF. The DNA for the CDR3 is TGTGCCATCACCAACCGGGACGGTGGCGATGAGCAGTACTTC. V gene TRBV10-3 combines with J gene TRBJ2-7; D may correspond to TRBD1 or TRBD2 (5 bases each). V was trimmed by 7 bases and J by 7 bases, leaving 20 bases between them. CDR3 length equals 14 residues. CDR1 is ENHRY, CDR2 SYGVKD, per germline.

This clonotype was seen a single time. This may stem from a read error, because a much larger clone lies one nucleotide away. The chain couples TRBV28 to TRBJ2-7; 10 positions match TRBD2. J lost 7 bases, V lost 6 bases, and 27 bases had no gene match. CDR1 is MDHEN and CDR2 is SYDVKM in the germline V gene. The CDR3 has 20 amino acids. The CDR3 coding sequence is TGTGCCAGCAGCCGCGCCCTAGGACTAGCGGCATCAGGAAGGGACAATGAGCAGTACTTC. Its translation: CASSRALGLAASGRDNEQYF.

This rearrangement joins TRBV5-1 to TRBJ2-7, with D tentatively TRBD1 (6 bases). The CDR3 has 13 amino acids. Looked up from germline, CDR1 is SGHRS and CDR2 is YFSETQ. The V and J ends lost 5 bases and 0 bases respectively, with 9 bases between them. This CDR3 reads CASRNRASYEQYF. CDR3 in DNA: TGCGCCAGCAGGAACAGGGCCTCCTACGAGCAGTACTTC.

The J gene is TRBJ2-1, the V gene TRBV28, with 7 bases that match TRBD2. Germline V gene data show CDR1 as MDHEN and CDR2 as SYDVKM. This CDR3 region has 15 residues. V lost 5 bases to trimming and J lost 10 bases; unmatched junction nucleotides: 14. In DNA form, the CDR3 reads TGTGCCAGCAGTGTGGCGGGAGAGGGCTCCTACGAGCAGTTCTTC. It encodes CASSVAGEGSYEQFF.

The gene calls are TRBV28 and TRBJ2-3; the match to TRBD1 covers 9 bases. J lost 4 bases, V lost 6 bases, and 8 bases had no gene match. CDR1 and CDR2 (germline): MDHEN, SYDVKM. The CDR3 runs to 15 residues. The CDR3: CASSHRGQGPDTQYF. As DNA, the CDR3 is TGTGCCAGCAGCCACCGGGGACAGGGCCCAGATACGCAGTATTTT.

This chain uses TRBV2 with TRBJ2-5; no firm D call. Deletions cut 7 bases from V and 1 base from J, with 13 bases between. Germline V gene lookup returns CDR1 SNHLY and CDR2 FYNNEI. The CDR3 has 14 residues. The CDR3: CASIWTQVQETQYF. The CDR3 DNA reads TGTGCCAGCATTTGGACCCAGGTCCAAGAGACCCAGTACTTC.

The rearrangement uses TRBV3-1 and TRBJ2-3; D is possibly TRBD1 or TRBD2 (5 bases each). This CDR3 is built from 15 residues. Germline V gene sequence: CDR1 LGHDT, CDR2 YNNKEL (reference sequence). V shed 4 bases and J shed 1 base, with 12 bases lying between them. CDR3 bases: TGTGCCAGCAGCCGTTTTAGGGACGGCACAGATACGCAGTATTTT. It is translated as CASSRFRDGTDTQYF.

Details on this clonotype: A much bigger clone sits one base away, suggesting this may be a read error. J is TRBJ2-3 and V is TRBV3-1; D possibly matches TRBD1 or TRBD2 (6 bases each). Trimming took 4 bases from V and 8 from J, leaving 13 bases between them. CDR1 LGHDT and CDR2 YNNKEL come from the germline V gene (reference sequence). There are 13 residues in the CDR3. CDR3 residues: CASSPPEGGTQYF. In DNA, the CDR3 is TGTGCCAGCAGCCCCCCCGAGGGGGGTACGCAGTATTTT.

This clonotype was seen many times. The V gene is TRBV7-9, the J gene TRBJ2-3; D is undetermined. The CDR3 contains 15 residues. Germline V gene data show CDR1 as SEHNR and CDR2 as FQNEAQ (reference sequence). V lost 3 bases to trimming and J lost 6 bases, with 16 bases between them. The CDR3 sequence is CASSLRSFRLDTQYF. CDR3 sequence (DNA): TGTGCCAGCAGCTTGCGGAGCTTCCGTCTGGATACGCAGTATTTT.

The rearrangement links TRBV4-1 to TRBJ2-7; no clear D. The CDR3 consists of 16 residues. Deletions cut 3 bases from V and 3 bases from J, with 18 bases between. The germline CDR1 and CDR2 sequences are MGHRA and YSYEKL. The CDR3 sequence is CASSQGPLTTIYEQYF. The CDR3 bases are TGCGCCAGCAGCCAGGGCCCACTCACGACGATCTACGAGCAGTACTTC.

The gene calls are TRBV5-1 and TRBJ2-7, with D maybe TRBD1 (5 bases). Germline loops: CDR1 SGHRS, CDR2 YFSETQ. The V end was cut by 4 bases, the J end by 5 bases, with 10 bases between. The CDR3 totals 12 residues. The CDR3 region is CASSVSRDEQYF. CDR3 nucleotides: TGCGCCAGCAGCGTCTCCAGGGACGAGCAGTACTTC. Complete variable domain (other parts from reference TRBV5-1 and TRBJ2-7): KAGVTQTPRYLIKTRGQQVTLSCSPISGHRSVSWYQQTPGQGLQFLFEYFSETQRNKGNFPGRFSGRQFSNSRSEMNVSTLELGDSALYLCASSVSRDEQYFGPGTRLTVT.

This clonotype has a handful of counts. V gene TRBV4-1 combines with J gene TRBJ2-1; 14 nucleotides agree with TRBD2. The CDR3 totals 20 residues. V shed 0 bases and J 12 bases; nucleotides not matched to a gene: 19. In germline, CDR1 is MGHRA, CDR2 YSYEKL. Here the CDR3 reads CASSQDPSIVGTSGRSGQFF. CDR3 coding DNA: TGCGCCAGCAGCCAAGACCCAAGTATAGTCGGGACTAGCGGGAGAAGTGGGCAGTTCTTC.

The chain joins TRBV12-3 or TRBV12-4 to TRBJ1-5; possible D gene TRBD1, 5 bases. V lost 6 bases, J lost 0 bases, and 12 bases lay in between. There are 15 residues in the CDR3. CDR3 nucleotides: TGTGCCAGCAGCAGCACAGGCCGTAGCAATCAGCCCCAGCATTTT. This sequence encodes CASSSTGRSNQPQHF.